This T cell receptor beta chain was captured by sequencing in a study of blood T cell repertoires in COVID-19. Germline values: CDR1 MRHNA, CDR2 SNTAGT. This CDR3 spans 14 amino acids. Trimming removed 6 bases from V and 2 bases from J; junction bases left unmatched: 3. In the source study's methods: Estimation of nucleated cell counts relied on the amplification of reference gene primers. Only in-frame clones appear in the TCRdb table, and some are missing; sequencing was by immunoSEQ multiplex PCR. The V and J calls and the clone size are those of that table, but D and trimming were determined from the DNA. The repertoire has a few hundred thousand clones, approximately 86% of them found once; the top ten carry roughly 1.3%.

The sample was peripheral blood. The clonotype comes from a woman younger than 45 with COVID-19, enrolled during active disease. The rearrangement uses TRBV6-4 and TRBJ2-3, with TRBD1 matching over 9 bases. CDR3 coding DNA: TGTGCCAGCAGGGGACAGGGACCCACAGATACGCAGTATTTT. Translated: CASRGQGPTDTQYF.